Reported below is one T cell receptor beta chain. Its antigen is currently unknown. The PCR contained 60 Vbeta and 13 Jbeta primers. Method: immunoSEQ multiplex PCR; TCRdb's copy keeps in-frame clones and lacks some. Here the sample spans approximately 150,000 clones, approximately 9% being singletons. The CDR3 sequence is 15 residues long. V lost 2 bases and J 8 bases, leaving 16 bases between the germline ends. Per the germline V gene, CDR1 is SGHVS and CDR2 is FNYEAQ. This sample was taken from a study of cytomegalovirus exposure and HLA in healthy donors. Whole-study results and caveats: An ancestry cluster, one associated with Asian ancestry, reportedly showed fewer N-insertions than the approximately 670-donor mean in a later analysis. The study put 150 to 200 TCR beta chains on its list as cytomegalovirus-associated. Confirmation in vitro established that a few CMV-associated chains were specific for CMV antigens.

Sequencing was done on a sample of PBMCs. The receptor comes from a male donor in good health and CMV-seronegative. The chain joins TRBV7-6 to TRBJ2-1, with a tentative D call TRBD1 (6 bases). The chain's CDR3 is CASSLSTGLEDEQFF. In DNA, the CDR3 is TGTGCCAGCAGCTTATCCACAGGGCTTGAGGATGAGCAGTTCTTC.